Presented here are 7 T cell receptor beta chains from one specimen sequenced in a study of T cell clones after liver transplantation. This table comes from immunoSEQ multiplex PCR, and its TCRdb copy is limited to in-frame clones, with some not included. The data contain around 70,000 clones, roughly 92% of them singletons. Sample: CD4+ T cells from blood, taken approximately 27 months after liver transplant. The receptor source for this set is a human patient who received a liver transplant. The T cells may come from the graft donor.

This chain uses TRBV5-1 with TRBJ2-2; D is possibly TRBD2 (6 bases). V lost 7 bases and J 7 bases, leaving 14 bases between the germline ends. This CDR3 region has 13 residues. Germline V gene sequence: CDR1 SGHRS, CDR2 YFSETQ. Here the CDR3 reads CASSSGLYGELFF. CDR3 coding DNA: TGCGCCAGCTCCTCGGGACTCTACGGGGAGCTGTTTTTT.

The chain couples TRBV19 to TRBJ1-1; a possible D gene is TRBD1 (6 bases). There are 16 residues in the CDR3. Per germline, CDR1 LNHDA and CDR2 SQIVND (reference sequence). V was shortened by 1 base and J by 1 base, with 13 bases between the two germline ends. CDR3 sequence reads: CASSIGLSRGNTEAFF. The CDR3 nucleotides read TGTGCCAGTAGTATAGGGCTTAGCAGGGGGAACACTGAAGCTTTCTTT.

CDR3 protein: CASSEWAGAETQYF. CDR3 nucleotide sequence: TGTGCCAGCAGTGAATGGGCGGGAGCTGAGACCCAGTACTTC. This chain joins TRBV25-1 and TRBJ2-5; TRBD2 matches at 7 bases. Germline trimming cut 1 base from V and 5 bases from J; bases unmatched to any gene: 4. The CDR3 is 14 amino acids. Germline-derived CDR1 and CDR2 are MGHDK and SYGVNS.

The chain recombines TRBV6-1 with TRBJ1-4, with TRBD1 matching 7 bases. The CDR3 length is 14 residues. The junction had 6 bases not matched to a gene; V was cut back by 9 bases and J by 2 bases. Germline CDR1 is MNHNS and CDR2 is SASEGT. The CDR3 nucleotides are TGTGCCAGTGAGATAGGGGGCACTAATGAAAAACTGTTTTTT. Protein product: CASEIGGTNEKLFF.

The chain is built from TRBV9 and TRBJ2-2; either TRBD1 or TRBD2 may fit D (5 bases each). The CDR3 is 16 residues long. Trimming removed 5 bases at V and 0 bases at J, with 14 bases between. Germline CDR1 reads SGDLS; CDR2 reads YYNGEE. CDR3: CASRGEGLPNTGELFF. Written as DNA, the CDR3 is TGTGCCAGCAGGGGGGAAGGACTCCCGAACACCGGGGAGCTGTTTTTT.

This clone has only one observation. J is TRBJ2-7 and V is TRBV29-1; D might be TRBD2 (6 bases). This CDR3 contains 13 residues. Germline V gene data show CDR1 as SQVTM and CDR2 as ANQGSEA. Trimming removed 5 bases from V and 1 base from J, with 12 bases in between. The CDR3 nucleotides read TGCAGCGTTAGATCGGGGGATTCCTACGAGCAGTACTTC. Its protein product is CSVRSGDSYEQYF.

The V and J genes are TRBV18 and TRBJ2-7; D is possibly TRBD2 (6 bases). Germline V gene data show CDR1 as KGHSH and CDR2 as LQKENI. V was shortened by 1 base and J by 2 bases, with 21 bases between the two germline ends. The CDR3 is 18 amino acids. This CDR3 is CASSPLNAGLPGTYEQYF. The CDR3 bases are TGTGCCAGCTCACCACTCAATGCGGGGCTTCCCGGGACCTACGAGCAGTACTTC. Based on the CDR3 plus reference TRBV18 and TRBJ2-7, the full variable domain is NAGVMQNPRHLVRRRGQEARLRCSPMKGHSHVYWYRQLPEEGLKFMVYLQKENIIDESGMPKERFSAEFPKEGPSILRIQQVVRGDSAAYFCASSPLNAGLPGTYEQYFGPGTRLTVT.